Below, one T cell receptor (beta chain) is given with its context. No antigen is known for it. Base qualities are not at hand, and no much larger clone is one base apart. The sample is drawn from a study of cytomegalovirus exposure and HLA in healthy donors (dated by TCRdb to about 2017). Study-wide context: An earlier analysis of approximately 550 of the donors reported more than 250 Gb of sequence data and more than 90 million unique TCR beta sequences from about 179 million T cells. An early release that covered roughly 600 HLA-typed donors contained about 300 gigabases of sequencing data and some 87 million unique TCR sequences. Among the roughly 410 genotyped donors, about 85% belonged to the genetic ancestry cluster associated with self-reported Caucasian donors. The study aimed to test whether signatures of past pathogen exposure could be identified by cataloging public T cell receptors. The study used immunosequencing to profile the T cell repertoires of under 700 subjects and linked those repertoires to cytomegalovirus serostatus. A separate validation cohort of over a hundred different subjects was used in addition to the roughly 700-subject first cohort. High-throughput TCR immunosequencing, statistical association of individual TCRs with disease status, and machine learning were combined to predict cytomegalovirus infection status. In a later analysis, previously published TCR beta repertoires from 550 to 700 donors were re-analyzed and high-resolution HLA genotyping was added so that TCR occurrence patterns could be studied. The later analysis used no new phenotypic data to find candidate immune exposures, relying instead on TCR beta sequences and their occurrence across donors. An earlier analysis of around 580 of the donors used high-throughput TCR beta sequencing to judge whether each TCR beta V gene segment behaved as functional or pseudogenic. Donor age, sex, ethnicity and CMV serostatus were compiled alongside the repertoire data. A later genetic analysis took genome-wide SNP genotypes for about 65% of the 666 donors and used that subset as a discovery cohort. All discovery cohort repertoires had been generated on a single sequencing platform. HLA typing covered class I and class II loci at four-digit resolution. The number of donors typed differed by locus, with roughly 629-640 for A, B, C, DRB1 and DQB1, roughly 520 for DQA1, 600 to 610 for DPA1, and over 400 for DPB1. Because of strong linkage in the cohort, four or five DR-DQ haplotypes were treated as single units for association and clustering. Among a few hundred genotyped donors of the cohort, an average of approximately 240,000 unique TCR beta nucleotide sequences were sequenced per donor, roughly 20% of them non-productive.

In total, over 600 healthy bone marrow donors made up the cohort. At the time of sampling, every cohort member was nominally healthy, though immune exposures that went unrecorded were likely present. The donor was CMV seropositive and was included in the group of 250 to 300 seropositive cohort members. Every donor gave a peripheral blood sample, and the peripheral blood mononuclear cells from that sample were used for TCR beta sequencing. The Qiagen DNeasy Blood Extraction Kit was used to extract genomic DNA from the blood cell samples. Findings and caveats that apply to the study as a whole: Most TCR sequences were observed very rarely across donors, whereas some public TCRs were present in many individuals. Broadly in line with IMGT annotations, most TCR beta V segments showed up in productive rearrangements about 90% or about 30% of the time in an earlier analysis of around 550 of the donors. In vitro tests confirmed that a few of the cytomegalovirus-associated TCR beta chains recognize cytomegalovirus antigens. Compared with the approximately 670-donor mean, donors in an Asian-associated ancestry cluster had fewer N-insertions in productive TCRs, according to a later genetic analysis. For the cohort, immune exposure information was limited to CMV serostatus. A cluster of highly shared sequence variants was judged likely to represent a technical artifact of the sequencing pipeline. Because the 87-base-pair reads could not distinguish some IMGT-functional V segments, including TRBV6-2 and TRBV6-3, those segments were excluded. Because counts were too low, some 17 rarely observed V segments, including chromosome 9 orphons, were excluded from the earlier analysis of a few hundred of the donors. Correlated functional status among segregating V segments might reflect linkage disequilibrium, but an unknown experimental factor could not be ruled out. In a later analysis, most CMV-associated TCR beta chains were found to appear HLA-restricted, with HLA associations seemingly driven largely by CMV exposure. Strong co-occurrence of HLA alleles, especially DR and DQ, made assigning TCR associations to individual alleles difficult. The authors suggested that the approach could potentially be generalized to other disease states and immunological phenotypes. Roughly uniform sequencing depth across donors was assumed in presence/absence analyses, although this assumption may not hold. A further reported finding was that TCR beta sequences accurately predicted the HLA-A and HLA-B alleles for most subjects in the first cohort. The classifier was reported to diagnose cytomegalovirus status with high specificity and sensitivity in both the original cohort and the validation cohort. In a later analysis, several top co-occurrence clusters were reported to appear linked to parvovirus B19, influenza, CMV and Epstein-Barr virus. This cohort had only TCR beta chains sequenced, and the lack of alpha or paired-chain data limited which features could be detected. In a later analysis, some 17,000 TCR beta sequences were associated with specific HLA alleles at a false discovery rate of 0.05. Compared with equally common non-associated chains, HLA-associated TCR beta chains in a later analysis were more clonally expanded and had lower generation probabilities. A total of fewer than 200 TCR beta chains were listed by the study as associated with cytomegalovirus. In a later analysis, the rate of TCR association differed among HLA loci, with DRB1 alleles having the most associated TCRs and HLA-C alleles having the fewest. Because some donors lacked HLA typing at each locus, the association tests relied only on the typed subset. An association between a missense DCLRE1C variant and V-gene and J-gene trimming of TCR beta chains was found in a later genetic analysis and replicated in an independent cohort.

The CDR3 has 17 amino acids, counting the end cysteine and phenylalanine. The only DNA kept is the CDR3, 51 bases in frame from the first base. Clipping removes 0 bases from V and 4 bases from J, with 7 as the unmatched junction base count. CDR1 and CDR2 (SGHKS, YYEKEE) derive from the germline V gene (reference sequence). Receptor amplification or capture employed the immunoSEQ multiplex PCR assay. The multiplex PCR relied on a mix of 60 forward primers for TCR Vbeta segments and 13 reverse primers for TCR Jbeta segments. The CDR3 region of rearranged TCR beta genes was amplified from genomic DNA with a multiplex PCR assay. The amplified TCR beta libraries were sequenced on the Illumina HiSeq System as 87-base-pair reads. The original pipeline was this. A later analysis tallied 75 million to 95 million unique TCR beta chains across the approximately 670 repertoires, and around 12 million of those chains were shared by two or more donors. To remove PCR and sequencing errors, raw reads were error-corrected and collapsed into unique sequences using a nearest-neighbor algorithm that merged closely related sequences. Alignment of CDR3 sequences to IMGT reference sequences was used to assign V, D and J gene segments. Each retained sequence needed at least a six-nucleotide match to both a V gene segment and a J gene segment. A rearrangement was called productive if the CDR3 had no stop codons and remained in frame with V and J, and every other rearrangement was called non-productive. CDR3 was defined by IMGT convention, running from the second conserved V-encoded cysteine to the conserved J-encoded phenylalanine. In an earlier analysis of more than 550 of the donors, sequences lacking an unambiguous match to a single V gene segment were excluded. An earlier analysis of 587 of the donors called V segments functional above 56.7% productive rearrangements and segregating when the between-donor standard deviation exceeded 5%. A statistical classification framework was built to diagnose cytomegalovirus status from the catalog of TCR beta chain sequences. In a later analysis, TCR nucleotide sequences were compared against IMGT/GENE-DB human TR gene sequences so that V and J genes could be assigned. A later analysis assigned CDR3 sequences and most-parsimonious VDJ recombination scenarios with the TCRdist pipeline. In a later analysis, each TCR beta chain was defined by its CDR3 amino acid sequence together with its V-gene family, and reads lacking a unique V-gene family were excluded. To address suspected cross-contamination and a sequencing artifact, a later analysis removed 592 highly shared, low-generation-probability nucleotide sequences. For each public chain, a later analysis derived a clonal expansion index from normalized ranks of inferred template counts within each repertoire. Generation probabilities in a later analysis came from a VDJ recombination model fitted to out-of-frame rearrangements, and those results were checked against IGoR. In a later analysis, hypergeometric tests were used to score TCR-TCR, TCR-HLA and TCR-CMV co-occurrence, with a repertoire-size bias correction applied to TCR pairs. To estimate false discovery rates, a later analysis permuted the HLA or CMV assignments 20 times. In a later analysis, co-occurring TCRs were grouped using DBSCAN, with TCRdist sequence similarity added in when clustering inside HLA-allele-positive subsets. Repertoires with fewer than 30,000 or more than 120,000 public chains, plus five repertoires with anomalous nucleotide sharing, were excluded from co-occurrence clustering. TCRdb took this table from immuneACCESS and kept in-frame rearrangements with V and J called. Such tables lack part of the clones; where checked against another copy, unresolved V genes explain under half of the gap, and the rest is unexplained. For V, J and clone size, that table is used; D and trimming come from the DNA. The sample includes some 150,000 clones, with roughly four fifths observed a single time. The ten largest clones capture about 10% of the sample.

The sample taken for sequencing was PBMCs. The chain is encoded by TRBV5-5 joined to TRBJ2-3; a stretch of 11 junction bases matches TRBD1. The receptor was isolated from a middle-aged man in good health and CMV-seropositive. The encoded CDR3 is CASSLAWDRGFPDTQYF. The DNA sequence is TGTGCCAGCAGCTTGGCCTGGGACAGGGGGTTCCCAGATACGCAGTATTTT.